This passage covers 27 T cell receptor beta chains from one sample sequenced in a study of graft-versus-host responses after intestinal transplantation. The data were produced by immunoSEQ multiplex PCR, yet TCRdb's version contains in-frame clones alone and is incomplete. The data show about 9,600 clones, under 30% seen once. Plates contained roughly 200,000 CFSE-labeled responder cells and roughly 200,000 irradiated, violet-dye-labeled stimulator cells. This specimen consisted of alloreactive CD8+ T cells from a mixed lymphocyte reaction culture, obtained before intestinal transplant. Subset defined: CFSE-low proliferating T cells sorted from roughly six-day pre-transplant mixed lymphocyte reaction (GvH or HvG direction). These receptors all come from a human patient who received an intestinal transplant.

The chain recombines TRBV2 with TRBJ2-5, with D possibly being TRBD1 (6 bases). Per the germline V gene, CDR1 is SNHLY and CDR2 is FYNNEI. The CDR3 is made up of 16 amino acids. V dropped 0 bases and J dropped 5 bases, with 16 bases sitting between them. The CDR3 region is CASSEAWVPQGETQYF. The DNA of the CDR3 is TGTGCCAGCAGTGAAGCGTGGGTACCCCAGGGGGAGACCCAGTACTTC.

This chain uses TRBV6-5 with TRBJ1-2, with TRBD1 matching 7 bases. Losses at the gene ends were 5 bases for V and 6 bases for J; bases not matched to a gene: 12. The CDR3 length is 15 residues. Germline loops: CDR1 MNHEY, CDR2 SVGAGI. CDR3 region: CASSGGTVTAHGYTF. The CDR3 coding sequence is TGTGCCAGCAGTGGCGGGACAGTAACAGCCCATGGCTACACCTTC.

This clone was found a few times. The chain is built from TRBV13 and TRBJ1-3, with D perhaps TRBD1 (5 bases). V lost 6 bases, J lost 4 bases, and 13 bases lay in between. CDR1 is PRHDT and CDR2 is FYEKMQ in the germline V gene (reference sequence). The CDR3 has 14 residues. In DNA, the CDR3 is TGTGCCAGCAGTCAGGGTGGAGTCGGAAACACCATATATTTT. Residues: CASSQGGVGNTIYF.

The chain links TRBV6-1 to TRBJ2-7, with 7 bases aligning to TRBD1. Germline V gives CDR1 MNHNS, CDR2 SASEGT. CDR3 length equals 16 residues. Trimming cost V 1 base and J 3 bases; bases outside gene matches: 9. CDR3: CASSEVGLTGRYEQYF. The CDR3 DNA is TGTGCCAGCAGTGAAGTTGGGTTGACAGGGCGCTACGAGCAGTACTTC.

A few counts support this clone. The V and J genes are TRBV6-5 and TRBJ2-1; perhaps TRBD2 as D (5 bases). V lost 5 bases and J 8 bases, leaving 16 bases between the germline ends. The CDR3 loop spans 14 amino acids. Germline values: CDR1 MNHEY, CDR2 SVGAGI. CDR3 protein: CASSVVALGDEQFF. CDR3 nucleotide sequence: TGTGCCAGCAGTGTGGTGGCTCTCGGGGATGAGCAGTTCTTC.

This clone is medium-sized in the sample. This chain links TRBV7-9 with TRBJ2-7; 10 nucleotides line up with TRBD2. The ends lost 7 bases at V and 9 bases at J; junction bases unmatched: 12. CDR1 is SEHNR, CDR2 FQNEAQ, per germline (reference sequence). This CDR3 has 14 amino acids. The CDR3 bases are TGTGCCAGCACCTCCGGGACTAGCGAAGCCGGGCAGTACTTC. Protein product: CASTSGTSEAGQYF.

This clone was recorded a few times. This chain links TRBV5-1 with TRBJ2-1; D gene uncertain. The CDR3 covers 11 residues. Germline-derived CDR1 and CDR2 are SGHRS and YFSETQ. V lost 1 base and J 7 bases, leaving 3 bases between the germline ends. The CDR3, as DNA: TGCGCCAGCAGCTTGTATAATGAGCAGTTCTTC. It codes for CASSLYNEQFF. The variable domain in full, with the rest retrieved from reference TRBV5-1 and TRBJ2-1, is KAGVTQTPRYLIKTRGQQVTLSCSPISGHRSVSWYQQTPGQGLQFLFEYFSETQRNKGNFPGRFSGRQFSNSRSEMNVSTLELGDSALYLCASSLYNEQFFGPGTRLTVL.

The rearrangement joins TRBV4-1 to TRBJ1-1; D is undetermined. Trimming took off 3 bases at V and 0 bases at J, with 8 bases between the two ends. The CDR3 is made up of 14 amino acids. Germline lookup yields CDR1 MGHRA and CDR2 YSYEKL. CDR3 bases: TGCGCCAGCAGCCAGAGACACCTGAACACTGAAGCTTTCTTT. Amino acids: CASSQRHLNTEAFF.

This clone was detected a few times. The J gene is TRBJ1-2, the V gene TRBV27, with D maybe TRBD1 (5 bases). This CDR3 has 13 residues. The V gene's germline CDR1 is MNHEY and CDR2 SMNVEV (reference sequence). V was clipped by 10 bases and J by 8 bases, with 20 bases between them. The CDR3 here is CATFGGYEGGYTF. In nucleotides, the CDR3 is TGTGCCACTTTCGGGGGGTACGAAGGCGGCTACACCTTC.

The gene calls are TRBV5-1 and TRBJ2-7, with D perhaps TRBD2 (7 bases). Germline loops: CDR1 SGHRS, CDR2 YFSETQ. The CDR3 runs to 15 residues. Trimming left V 0 bases short and J 3 bases short, with 13 bases between. The CDR3 sequence is CASSLDGGPYYEQYF. The CDR3 DNA reads as TGCGCCAGCAGCTTGGACGGGGGGCCGTACTACGAGCAGTACTTC.

The rearrangement links TRBV11-2 to TRBJ1-1; D gene unclear. This CDR3 comprises 16 residues. V was cut by 0 bases and J by 0 bases, with 11 bases left in between. CDR1 SGHAT and CDR2 FQNNGV come from the germline V gene. As DNA, the CDR3 is TGTGCCAGCAGCTTAGATCTAGGAGGATTGAACACTGAAGCTTTCTTT. Protein: CASSLDLGGLNTEAFF.

The chain links TRBV10-3 to TRBJ1-5; possible D gene TRBD1, 5 bases. CDR1 is ENHRY and CDR2 is SYGVKD in the germline V gene. This CDR3 has 15 amino acids. With 2 bases removed from V and 3 bases from J, the gap between germline ends came to 11 bases. The CDR3 DNA follows: TGTGCCATCAGTGAGCGGAGGGGAACCAATCAGCCCCAGCATTTT. Residues: CAISERRGTNQPQHF.

This clone was seen a handful of times. This rearrangement joins TRBV27 to TRBJ1-5; 7 positions agree with TRBD1. The germline V gene has CDR1 MNHEY and CDR2 SMNVEV (reference sequence). The trim removed 4 bases at V and 6 bases at J, leaving 12 bases unmatched. This CDR3 comprises 16 residues. The CDR3 sequence is CASSSLGPGTVQPQHF. The DNA of the CDR3 is TGTGCCAGCAGTTCGCTGGGACCCGGGACAGTTCAGCCCCAGCATTTT.

V gene TRBV11-2 combines with J gene TRBJ1-2; TRBD1 might be the D (5 bases). Germline V gene sequence: CDR1 SGHAT, CDR2 FQNNGV. The CDR3 is 14 amino acids. V lost 5 bases to trimming and J lost 1 base, with 11 bases between them. In nucleotides, the CDR3 is TGTGCCAGCAGCCCCCATCAGGGTAACTATGGCTACACCTTC. This codes for CASSPHQGNYGYTF.

This clone came up a few times. The chain is built from TRBV6-6 and TRBJ1-1; maybe TRBD1 (5 bases). The CDR3 covers 14 residues. V lost 6 bases, J lost 4 bases, and 15 bases lay in between. Germline loops: CDR1 MNHNY, CDR2 SVGAGI (reference sequence). As DNA, the CDR3 is TGTGCCAGCAGCCATTACCGGAGGGGCACTGAAGCTTTCTTT. Protein product: CASSHYRRGTEAFF.

The chain recombines TRBV6-1 with TRBJ2-6; a weak D match, TRBD2 (5 bases). The germline V and J ends were trimmed by 5 bases and 4 bases, with 9 bases remaining between them. This CDR3 comprises 14 residues. Germline CDR1 reads MNHNS; CDR2 reads SASEGT. The CDR3 DNA is TGTGCCAGCAGTACCGAGGGCGGGGCCAACGTCCTGACTTTC. Amino acids: CASSTEGGANVLTF.

This clone was picked up one time. This chain connects TRBV6-6 to TRBJ2-1, with 9 bases fitting TRBD2. Germline V gives CDR1 MNHNY, CDR2 SVGAGI (reference sequence). V shed 5 bases, J shed 4 bases, and the junction held 6 bases outside the gene matches. The CDR3 sequence is 15 residues long. The CDR3 spells CASSRPTSGYNEQFF. In nucleotides, the CDR3 is TGTGCCAGCAGTCGGCCGACTAGCGGATACAATGAGCAGTTCTTC.

The rearrangement links TRBV9 to TRBJ1-6, with 9 bases aligning to TRBD1. Germline CDR1 and CDR2: SGDLS and YYNGEE. The CDR3 sequence is 15 residues long. V shed 4 bases and J 9 bases; nucleotides not matched to a gene: 8. The CDR3 loop reads CASSPLTGGSSPLHF. In DNA, the CDR3 is TGTGCCAGCAGCCCACTAACAGGGGGCAGTTCACCCCTCCACTTT.

Only a few counts were recorded for this clone. The CDR3 bases are TGTGCCAGCAGCTGGGGGGACGAGCAGTACTTC. It translates to CASSWGDEQYF. This chain links TRBV11-2 with TRBJ2-7, with D perhaps TRBD2 (6 bases). Germline CDR1 and CDR2: SGHAT and FQNNGV. The CDR3 totals 11 residues. Trimming shortened V by 4 bases and J by 5 bases, and 6 bases separated the two germline ends.

The chain couples TRBV4-1 to TRBJ1-1, with D possibly being TRBD1 (6 bases). Trimming removed 0 bases from V and 3 bases from J, with 14 bases in between. The V gene's germline CDR1 is MGHRA and CDR2 YSYEKL. The CDR3 loop spans 16 amino acids. For the CDR3, the DNA is TGCGCCAGCAGCCAAGATCGGGGGGGGCTGGACACTGAAGCTTTCTTT. It encodes CASSQDRGGLDTEAFF.

V is TRBV6-5 and J is TRBJ1-2, with D maybe TRBD1 (5 bases). The germline CDR1 and CDR2 sequences are MNHEY and SVGAGI. V lost 0 bases and J 4 bases, leaving 12 bases between the germline ends. The CDR3 runs 15 residues. CDR3 amino acids: CASSYSPGWAYGYTF. The CDR3 DNA reads as TGTGCCAGCAGTTACTCCCCAGGGTGGGCCTATGGCTACACCTTC.

By share, this clone ranks as medium-sized. The chain uses TRBV9 and TRBJ2-7, with no clear D. Trimming removed 3 bases at V and 0 bases at J, with 13 bases between. This CDR3 is built from 15 residues. Per germline, CDR1 SGDLS and CDR2 YYNGEE. The CDR3 protein is CASSAGSTSSYEQYF. The CDR3 bases are TGTGCCAGCAGCGCAGGATCGACAAGCTCCTACGAGCAGTACTTC.

This clone was picked up a small number of times. The J gene is TRBJ1-2, the V gene TRBV9; D call uncertain. Germline CDR1 reads SGDLS; CDR2 reads YYNGEE. V was cut by 5 bases and J by 7 bases, with 12 bases left in between. The CDR3 has 12 amino acids. The CDR3 coding sequence is TGTGCCAGCAGGTCGTCCGAGGGTGGCTACACCTTC. Its translation: CASRSSEGGYTF.

The gene calls are TRBV9 and TRBJ2-1, with 8 bases identical to TRBD2. V was pared by 0 bases and J by 8 bases, with 10 bases of the junction left unmatched. In germline, CDR1 is SGDLS, CDR2 YYNGEE. There are 16 residues in the CDR3. The CDR3 region has the DNA TGTGCCAGCAGCGTAGTGGCGGGGGGCTACGGGGATGAGCAGTTCTTC. It specifies CASSVVAGGYGDEQFF.

This chain links TRBV19 with TRBJ1-2; tentatively, D is TRBD1 (5 bases). The CDR3 runs 16 residues. V gave up 0 bases and J gave up 4 bases, with 15 bases separating them. The germline V gene encodes CDR1 LNHDA and CDR2 SQIVND (reference sequence). The CDR3 is CASSIDGGEGLYGYTF. In DNA form, the CDR3 reads TGTGCCAGTAGTATAGATGGAGGGGAAGGGCTCTATGGCTACACCTTC.

The J gene is TRBJ2-6, the V gene TRBV1; the table calls TRBD1, which could not be checked here. TRBV1 has pseudogene status. The CDR3 has 18 amino acids. In DNA form, the CDR3 reads TGCACCAGCAGTCGTTACAGTTTGTGCACAAGTCGGGCCAACGTCCTGACTTTC. Residues: CTSSRYSLCTSRANVLTF.

This clone came up a few times. V usage is TRBV27 and J usage is TRBJ2-6, with D unresolved. This CDR3 comprises 13 residues. V was clipped by 6 bases and J by 4 bases, with 7 bases between them. CDR1 and CDR2 (germline): MNHEY, SMNVEV (reference sequence). CDR3 sequence reads: CASSVLGANVLTF. CDR3 in DNA: TGTGCCAGCAGCGTACTCGGGGCCAACGTCCTGACTTTC.